The 18 T cell receptor beta chains below come from one sample, sequenced in a study of CD8 T cells in ankylosing spondylitis. TCRdb called the 5' RACE reads again in MiXCR, with one record for every CDR3 protein. The profile shows a few hundred thousand distinct CDR3 sequences, more than 9% of them singletons. The material sequenced was blood, either unsorted or a sorted T cell fraction (not recorded which). These receptors originate from a female donor with ankylosing spondylitis or in good health (not recorded which).

This clonotype was detected only a few times. The V call is TRBV7-8, the J call TRBJ1-2, with D perhaps matching TRBD1 (5 bases). From germline, CDR1 is SGHVS and CDR2 FQNEAQ. V lost 2 bases and J 3 bases, leaving 13 bases between the germline ends. The length of the CDR3 is 15 residues. The CDR3 sequence is CASSLRAGKDYGYTF. For the CDR3, the DNA is TGTGCCAGCAGCTTAAGGGCAGGGAAGGACTATGGCTACACCTTC.

The genes are TRBV5-6 and TRBJ2-1; D is unclear. Trimming left V 4 bases short and J 7 bases short, with 12 bases between. CDR1 is SGHDT, CDR2 YYEEEE, per germline. The CDR3 is made up of 13 amino acids. The CDR3 loop reads CASSRKGQNEQFF. The CDR3, as DNA: TGTGCCAGCAGCCGAAAGGGCCAAAATGAGCAGTTCTTC.

Ten or more counts support this clonotype. The chain links TRBV5-6 to TRBJ2-4, with D unresolved. With 4 bases removed from V and 5 bases from J, the gap between germline ends came to 10 bases. The germline V gene encodes CDR1 SGHDT and CDR2 YYEEEE. This CDR3 is built from 13 residues. CDR3 region: CASSPGTENIQYF. In DNA, the CDR3 is TGTGCCAGCAGCCCAGGAACCGAAAACATTCAGTACTTC.

The CDR3 DNA reads as TGCAGTGCTAGAGACCCCCCAAGGGGGATAACTAATGAAAAACTGTTTTTT. As protein: CSARDPPRGITNEKLFF. The chain uses TRBV20-1 and TRBJ1-4; a possible D gene is TRBD1 (6 bases). Germline values: CDR1 DFQATT, CDR2 SNEGSKA (reference sequence). This CDR3 region has 17 residues. Trimming cost V 0 bases and J 1 base, with 15 bases left between them.

Concerning this clonotype itself: A read error may explain this, as a much larger clone is one base away. In DNA, the CDR3 is TGTGCCATCAGTGCCTCAGGGACGCGGAATGAGCAGTTCTTC. Encoded protein: CAISASGTRNEQFF. The rearrangement joins TRBV10-3 to TRBJ2-1, with D possibly called TRBD1 or TRBD2 (5 bases each). This CDR3 is built from 14 residues. Germline V CDR1 and CDR2: ENHRY, SYGVKD. V was pared by 4 bases and J by 7 bases, with 14 bases between.

Many counts were recorded for this clonotype. Here the CDR3 DNA reads TGCAGTGCCGAGAAAATTGGGACCTACGAGCAGTACTTC. Encoded protein: CSAEKIGTYEQYF. This chain connects TRBV20-1 to TRBJ2-7, with D uncertain. This CDR3 region has 13 residues. V lost 6 bases and J 2 bases, leaving 14 bases between the germline ends. The germline gives CDR1 DFQATT, CDR2 SNEGSKA (reference sequence).

This clonotype was picked up many times. The chain recombines TRBV5-1 with TRBJ2-7; TRBD2 agrees at 13 bases. Germline CDR1 reads SGHRS; CDR2 reads YFSETQ. V trimming: 0 bases; J trimming: 5 bases; junction bases outside the gene matches: 8. The CDR3 is 17 residues long. As DNA, the CDR3 is TGCGCCAGCAGCTTGGAGGGACTAGCGGGGTCTAAGGACGAGCAGTACTTC. Translating it yields CASSLEGLAGSKDEQYF.

This clonotype was detected ten times or more. The chain has TRBV20-1 and TRBJ2-5; perhaps TRBD1 as D (5 bases). This CDR3 comprises 13 residues. V lost 1 base to trimming and J lost 7 bases, with 13 bases between them. The V gene's germline CDR1 is DFQATT and CDR2 SNEGSKA (reference sequence). The CDR3 protein is CSARGQSTGTQYF. DNA for the CDR3: TGCAGTGCTAGAGGCCAAAGCACAGGGACCCAGTACTTC.

Remarks on this clonotype: The DNA is omitted, as the CDR3 cannot be located on it reliably, and the CDR3 follows TCRdb's listing. The V and J genes are TRBV28 and TRBJ1-6. The CDR3 length equals 15 residues, ends included. Looked up from germline, CDR1 is MDHEN and CDR2 is SYDVKM. The CDR3 loop is CASSSSVVYNSPLHF.

In its sample, this clonotype was seen a few times. J is TRBJ2-5 and V is TRBV5-4, with 9 bases identical to TRBD2. Germline CDR1 reads SGHNT; CDR2 reads YYREEE (reference sequence). The CDR3 has 15 residues. V was pared by 0 bases and J by 3 bases, with 3 bases of the junction left unmatched. CDR3 sequence: CASSLESSGKETQYF. In nucleotides, the CDR3 is TGTGCCAGCAGCTTGGAGTCTAGCGGGAAAGAGACCCAGTACTTC.

In this sample, this clonotype turned up a few times. This chain connects TRBV5-8 to TRBJ1-1; 10 bases agree with TRBD1. V lost 8 bases, J lost 5 bases, and 12 bases stayed unmatched. The CDR3 is 15 residues long. The germline V gene encodes CDR1 SGHTS and CDR2 YDEGEE. Here the CDR3 reads CASTRRDRGYTEAFF. In DNA form, the CDR3 reads TGTGCCAGTACAAGGAGGGACAGGGGATATACTGAAGCTTTCTTT.

With regard to this clonotype: Possible read error: a much larger clone is one base away. CDR3 in amino acids: CASTTGVGRDEQFF. CDR3 sequence (DNA): TGCGCCAGCACGACAGGGGTAGGAAGGGATGAGCAGTTCTTC. The chain joins TRBV5-1 to TRBJ2-1; 8 bases are shared with TRBD1. Germline CDR1 SGHRS, CDR2 YFSETQ. V shed 6 bases, J shed 8 bases, and the junction held 10 bases outside the gene matches. This CDR3 has 14 residues. The whole variable domain, filled in from reference TRBV5-1 and TRBJ2-1, reads KAGVTQTPRYLIKTRGQQVTLSCSPISGHRSVSWYQQTPGQGLQFLFEYFSETQRNKGNFPGRFSGRQFSNSRSEMNVSTLELGDSALYLCASTTGVGRDEQFFGPGTRLTVL.

V gene TRBV3-1 combines with J gene TRBJ1-3; no reliable D call. CDR1 and CDR2 (germline): LGHDT, YNNKEL (reference sequence). This CDR3 is built from 15 residues. Deletions cut 10 bases from V and 0 bases from J, with 16 bases between. Here the CDR3 reads CATSPGVSSGNTIYF. CDR3 DNA: TGTGCCACCTCTCCCGGGGTGAGCTCTGGAAACACCATATATTTT.

At least ten counts were recorded for this clonotype. V usage is TRBV29-1 and J usage is TRBJ1-1, with 7 bases identical to TRBD1. The CDR3 has 15 residues. Trimming removed 1 base from V and 0 bases from J; junction bases left unmatched: 5. CDR1 SQVTM and CDR2 ANQGSEA come from the germline V gene. In DNA, the CDR3 is TGCAGCGTTGAAGGGGACAGCTTGATGAACACTGAAGCTTTCTTT. Residues: CSVEGDSLMNTEAFF.

This sequence joins TRBV4-1 and TRBJ2-3, with 7 positions matching TRBD2. CDR3 length equals 13 residues. Germline CDR1 is MGHRA and CDR2 is YSYEKL. With 0 bases clipped from V and 8 bases from J, the junction kept 2 bases outside the gene matches. The CDR3 DNA follows: TGCGCCAGCAGCCAAGAGGGAGGGGCTACGCAGTATTTT. This translates into CASSQEGGATQYF.

The chain employs TRBV19 and TRBJ2-3; the D gene is possibly TRBD2 (6 bases). The CDR3 covers 16 residues. Germline assignment: CDR1 LNHDA and CDR2 SQIVND (reference sequence). V dropped 6 bases and J dropped 0 bases, with 16 bases sitting between them. The chain's CDR3 is CASRSVRGISTDTQYF. CDR3 sequence (DNA): TGTGCCAGTAGGTCGGTCCGGGGGATCAGCACAGATACGCAGTATTTT.

This clonotype showed up many times. The chain is built from TRBV5-1 and TRBJ1-1; D possibly corresponds to TRBD1 (6 bases). The CDR3 consists of 12 residues. V was clipped by 5 bases and J by 1 base, with 6 bases between them. In germline, CDR1 is SGHRS, CDR2 YFSETQ. The DNA of the CDR3 is TGCGCCAGCAGACAGGGGAACACTGAAGCTTTCTTT. It is translated as CASRQGNTEAFF.

The table lists this clonotype with a few counts. The rearrangement uses TRBV7-2 and TRBJ1-5, with 7 bases identical to TRBD1. Germline V gene lookup returns CDR1 SGHTA and CDR2 FQGNSA. The CDR3 is made up of 13 amino acids. With V trimmed by 5 bases and J by 7 bases, 5 bases remained unmatched. CDR3 protein: CASSKNRGQPQHF. The CDR3 bases are TGTGCCAGCAGCAAAAACAGGGGACAGCCCCAGCATTTT.